Listed here are 25 T cell receptor beta chains from one sample, sequenced in a study of CD8+ T cells in alopecia areata. This sample's treatment: oral pan-JAK inhibitor, 5-10 mg twice daily. Extraction of RNA preceded its reverse transcription into cDNA, which served as the sequencing template. Sequencing used immunoSEQ multiplex PCR; TCRdb keeps in-frame clones, though not all of them. The data show under 200,000 clones, approximately 62% seen once. Specimen: CD4+ T cells sorted from blood, collected at week 24, from a patient treated with tofacitinib. All receptors come from a human donor with alopecia areata.

This clone was seen only a few times. J is TRBJ2-3 and V is TRBV30; D not certain. CDR1 GTSNPN and CDR2 SVGIG come from the germline V gene (reference sequence). This CDR3 has 12 amino acids. Deletions cut 1 base from V and 2 bases from J, with 4 bases between. In DNA form, the CDR3 reads TGTGCCTGGAGTGGCCTCACAGATACGCAGTATTTT. This sequence encodes CAWSGLTDTQYF.

The chain combines TRBV6-4 with TRBJ2-3; the D is unclear. This CDR3 contains 16 residues. Germline V gene data show CDR1 as MRHNA and CDR2 as SNTAGT. V was shortened by 4 bases and J by 2 bases, with 16 bases between the two germline ends. This CDR3 is CASSGPVWDLTDTQYF. The CDR3 nucleotides are TGTGCCAGCAGTGGACCCGTGTGGGATCTCACAGATACGCAGTATTTT.

The sample holds a few counts of this clone. V and J are TRBV23-1 and TRBJ1-5; a possible D gene is TRBD1 (6 bases). TRBV23-1 has ORF status, its function being uncertain. This CDR3 region has 19 residues. V lost 11 bases and J lost 5, with 34 bases in between. The CDR3 here is CASQSNRDTSSGVDQPQHF. CDR3 DNA sequence: TGCGCCTCCCAATCCAATAGGGACACTAGCTCAGGGGTGGATCAGCCCCAGCATTTT.

The rearrangement joins TRBV29-1 to TRBJ1-2; D is perhaps TRBD1 (6 bases). Trimming removed 0 bases at V and 4 bases at J, with 15 bases between. The CDR3 has 15 residues. From germline, CDR1 is SQVTM and CDR2 ANQGSEA. In DNA, the CDR3 is TGCAGCGTTGAAGACCCAGGGCAGACAGGCTATGGCTACACCTTC. Amino acid sequence: CSVEDPGQTGYGYTF.

This chain joins TRBV2 and TRBJ2-7; D might be TRBD1 (6 bases). Looked up from germline, CDR1 is SNHLY and CDR2 is FYNNEI. Trimming stripped 6 bases from V and 2 bases from J, with 14 bases between. The CDR3 has 14 residues. This chain's CDR3 is CASRAVQGAYEQYF. CDR3 DNA: TGTGCCAGCAGGGCCGTACAGGGTGCCTACGAGCAGTACTTC.

The rearrangement uses TRBV5-1 and TRBJ2-5, with D perhaps TRBD2 (6 bases). Germline V CDR1 and CDR2: SGHRS, YFSETQ. V was cut by 2 bases and J by 5 bases, with 13 bases left in between. This CDR3 comprises 14 residues. In nucleotides, the CDR3 is TGCGCCAGCAGCTTATTTGCGGGGAAGGAGACCCAGTACTTC. Its protein is CASSLFAGKETQYF. Drawing the rest from reference TRBV5-1 and TRBJ2-5, the complete variable domain is KAGVTQTPRYLIKTRGQQVTLSCSPISGHRSVSWYQQTPGQGLQFLFEYFSETQRNKGNFPGRFSGRQFSNSRSEMNVSTLELGDSALYLCASSLFAGKETQYFGPGTRLLVL.

The J gene is TRBJ2-3, the V gene TRBV5-1, with 10 bases identical to TRBD1. This CDR3 has 15 amino acids. From germline, CDR1 is SGHRS and CDR2 YFSETQ. With V trimmed by 6 bases and J by 2 bases, 6 bases remained unmatched. The CDR3 bases are TGCGCCAGCAAGACCGGGACAGGGGACACAGATACGCAGTATTTT. Translated: CASKTGTGDTDTQYF.

CDR3 nucleotides: TGTGCCAGCAGCCGGACAGGGCTGAACTATGGCTACACCTTC. Translated: CASSRTGLNYGYTF. V and J are TRBV7-9 and TRBJ1-2; 8 bases match TRBD1. The trim removed 5 bases at V and 2 bases at J, leaving 4 bases unmatched. Germline V gene sequence: CDR1 SEHNR, CDR2 FQNEAQ (reference sequence). The CDR3 sequence is 14 residues long.

The J gene is TRBJ1-2, the V gene TRBV4-2, with TRBD1 matching 7 bases. The CDR3 loop spans 12 amino acids. The ends lost 4 bases at V and 6 bases at J; junction bases unmatched: 2. CDR1 LGHNA and CDR2 YNFKEQ come from the germline V gene. CDR3 sequence (DNA): TGTGCCAGCAGCCCCGACAGGGATGGCTACACCTTC. Protein: CASSPDRDGYTF.

Notes on this clone: Other DNA sequences within the sample encode an identical CDR3. CDR3: CAWSTGNTIYF. The CDR3 DNA sequence: TGTGCCTGGTCTACTGGAAACACCATATATTTT. V is TRBV30 and J is TRBJ1-3; the D is unclear. V lost 5 bases and J 2 bases, leaving 4 bases between the germline ends. CDR1 is GTSNPN, CDR2 SVGIG, per germline (reference sequence). This CDR3 spans 11 amino acids.

The chain's CDR3 is CATSRGGEVQPQHF. CDR3 sequence (DNA): TGTGCCACCAGCAGAGGGGGGGAAGTTCAGCCCCAGCATTTT. The V and J genes are TRBV15 and TRBJ1-5; D may be TRBD1 (5 bases). V dropped 1 base and J dropped 6 bases, with 10 bases sitting between them. The CDR3 spans 14 residues. CDR1 and CDR2 (germline): LNHNV, YYDKDF (reference sequence).

The V call is TRBV29-1, the J call TRBJ2-1; 8 positions match TRBD1. The CDR3 consists of 14 residues. Germline CDR1 reads SQVTM; CDR2 reads ANQGSEA. V was clipped by 8 bases and J by 9 bases; unmatched bases: 15. CDR3 coding DNA: TGCAGCACTTCGTCAGGGGGCGCGAGGACTGAGCAGTTCTTC. Its translation: CSTSSGGARTEQFF.

This sequence joins TRBV23-1 and TRBJ2-5, with D possibly matching TRBD1 (6 bases). TRBV23-1 counts as an open reading frame of uncertain function. The CDR3 spans 15 residues. Trimming pared 2 bases from V and 5 bases from J, leaving 15 bases between. The CDR3 here is CASSQRDTLGETQYF. As DNA, the CDR3 is TGCGCCAGCAGTCAACGGGACACCCTAGGGGAGACCCAGTACTTC.

The gene calls are TRBV27 and TRBJ2-4; D gene uncertain. Between the trimmed V and J ends, which lost 6 bases and 6 bases, there was a span of 15 bases. The CDR3 is 14 amino acids. Germline CDR1 is MNHEY and CDR2 is SMNVEV (reference sequence). This chain's CDR3 is CASSPGWGLNIQYF. CDR3 in DNA: TGTGCCAGCAGCCCGGGTTGGGGATTAAACATTCAGTACTTC.

This clone came up a few times. The chain employs TRBV9 and TRBJ2-7; D possibly corresponds to TRBD2 (5 bases). The V gene lost 4 bases and the J gene lost 3 bases, with 20 bases spanning the gap. CDR1 is SGDLS, CDR2 YYNGEE, per germline. CDR3 length: 16 residues. In DNA, the CDR3 is TGTGCCAGCAGCCCCCGGCTAGGACCGGGAAACTACGAGCAGTACTTC. Translation: CASSPRLGPGNYEQYF.

The V gene is TRBV5-1, the J gene TRBJ1-3; D not certain. The ends were cut back, 3 bases at V and 0 bases at J, with 10 bases in the middle. From germline, CDR1 is SGHRS and CDR2 YFSETQ. The CDR3 is made up of 15 amino acids. The DNA of the CDR3 is TGCGCCAGCAGCTCCAACAGCAACTCTGGAAACACCATATATTTT. Amino acids: CASSSNSNSGNTIYF.

This clone was detected only once. Other DNA sequences in the sample encode the same CDR3. The chain joins TRBV5-1 to TRBJ2-5; D gene uncertain. Germline-derived CDR1 and CDR2 are SGHRS and YFSETQ. CDR3 length: 11 residues. The V end was cut by 1 base, the J end by 5 bases, with 3 bases between. DNA of the CDR3: TGCGCCAGCAGCTTGTCGGAGACCCAGTACTTC. As protein: CASSLSETQYF.

The chain is built from TRBV29-1 and TRBJ2-6; tentative D call: TRBD2 (6 bases). The germline V and J ends were trimmed by 6 bases and 0 bases, with 15 bases remaining between them. The CDR3 covers 16 residues. Germline V CDR1 and CDR2: SQVTM, ANQGSEA. CDR3 nucleotides: TGCAGCGTGGAGGGGCAGGCAAGCTCTGGGGCCAACGTCCTGACTTTC. Encoded protein: CSVEGQASSGANVLTF.

This clone has a handful of counts. This chain's CDR3 is CSVLTGGDGYTF. DNA for the CDR3: TGCAGCGTTCTGACAGGGGGCGATGGCTACACCTTC. This chain connects TRBV29-1 to TRBJ1-2; TRBD1 agrees at 10 bases. The CDR3 is made up of 12 amino acids. Trimming took 5 bases from V and 6 from J; bases not matched to a gene: 3. Per germline, CDR1 SQVTM and CDR2 ANQGSEA.

V and J are TRBV2 and TRBJ1-1; D is perhaps TRBD1 (5 bases). This CDR3 has 15 residues. CDR1 and CDR2 (germline): SNHLY, FYNNEI. V shed 0 bases and J shed 3 bases, with 11 bases lying between them. The CDR3 DNA reads as TGTGCCAGCAGTGAAGCAAGGGGTAGCCACACTGAAGCTTTCTTT. Protein sequence: CASSEARGSHTEAFF.

This clone was seen more than once but under ten times. V gene TRBV29-1 combines with J gene TRBJ2-5; 9 bases agree with TRBD1. Per the germline V gene, CDR1 is SQVTM and CDR2 is ANQGSEA. The CDR3 spans 13 residues. J was trimmed by 5 bases and V by 4 bases; bases with no gene match: 5. The DNA of the CDR3 is TGCAGCGTTGGTCACAGGGGGCACGAGACCCAGTACTTC. This gives the protein CSVGHRGHETQYF.

The gene calls are TRBV29-1 and TRBJ2-1; TRBD1 matches at 12 bases. Germline V gene lookup returns CDR1 SQVTM and CDR2 ANQGSEA. CDR3 length: 17 amino acids. The junction had 11 bases not matched to a gene; V was cut back by 3 bases and J by 5 bases. The CDR3: CSVEIGTGGIGHNEQFF. The CDR3 DNA is TGCAGCGTTGAGATAGGGACAGGGGGCATAGGACACAATGAGCAGTTCTTC.

V and J are TRBV20-1 and TRBJ2-7; D is ambiguous. There are 11 residues in the CDR3. Looked up from germline, CDR1 is DFQATT and CDR2 is SNEGSKA (reference sequence). Trimming removed 3 bases from V and 4 bases from J, with 7 bases in between. The CDR3, as DNA: TGCAGTGCTAGGGTAAAGTACGAGCAGTACTTC. It specifies CSARVKYEQYF.

This clone appeared a few times. The rearrangement uses TRBV5-1 and TRBJ2-2; D gene uncertain. The V end lost 6 bases, the J end lost 0 bases, and 9 bases lay between the germline ends. CDR3 length equals 14 residues. Germline loops: CDR1 SGHRS, CDR2 YFSETQ. This CDR3 is CASKGIANTGELFF. In DNA, the CDR3 is TGCGCCAGCAAAGGGATCGCGAACACCGGGGAGCTGTTTTTT.

The rearrangement joins TRBV14 to TRBJ2-2; 7 nucleotides match TRBD1. Germline values: CDR1 SGHDN, CDR2 FVKESK. The CDR3 runs to 17 residues. The V segment lost 1 base and the J segment 3 bases; nucleotides outside the gene matches: 8. The CDR3 reads CASSQVSGQAHTGELFF. The CDR3 DNA is TGTGCCAGCAGCCAAGTATCCGGACAGGCTCACACCGGGGAGCTGTTTTTT.